These 19 T cell receptor beta chains originate from one sample sequenced in a study of blood T cell repertoires in COVID-19. Measured with immunoSEQ multiplex PCR; TCRdb has only the in-frame clones, and not every one. The sample shows around 25,000 clones, about four fifths of them seen only once. The sample was peripheral blood. These receptors came from a man in his 70s with acute or convalescent COVID-19.

The chain joins TRBV5-4 to TRBJ1-3; the D is unclear. V lost 0 bases and J lost 4, with 8 bases in between. The length of the CDR3 is 14 residues. Germline-derived CDR1 and CDR2 are SGHNT and YYREEE (reference sequence). CDR3: CASSLGQRGNTIYF. CDR3 bases: TGTGCCAGCAGCTTGGGACAACGAGGAAACACCATATATTTT.

This chain joins TRBV18 and TRBJ2-7; TRBD2 matches at 8 bases. The germline gives CDR1 KGHSH, CDR2 LQKENI. The CDR3 contains 14 residues. Losses at the gene ends were 3 bases for V and 1 base for J; bases not matched to a gene: 2. The CDR3 DNA reads TGTGCCAGCTCACCGGGACTAGAGTCCTACGAGCAGTACTTC. This codes for CASSPGLESYEQYF.

The chain employs TRBV19 and TRBJ1-2; D is unclear. Trimming removed 4 bases at V and 0 bases at J, with 15 bases between. Germline V lookup: CDR1 LNHDA, CDR2 SQIVND (reference sequence). This CDR3 comprises 16 residues. The CDR3 DNA sequence: TGTGCCAGTAGTAAGACTGGCATGCCTACTAACTATGGCTACACCTTC. Protein product: CASSKTGMPTNYGYTF.

DNA for the CDR3: TGTGCCAGCTCGACAGAGTCTGGAAACACCATATATTTT. It specifies CASSTESGNTIYF. The rearrangement uses TRBV19 and TRBJ1-3; D is perhaps TRBD1 (5 bases). In germline, CDR1 is LNHDA, CDR2 SQIVND (reference sequence). The ends were cut back, 9 bases at V and 1 base at J, with 10 bases in the middle. This CDR3 is 13 amino acids long.

The rearrangement links TRBV5-1 to TRBJ2-6, with 7 positions matching TRBD1. Germline V lookup: CDR1 SGHRS, CDR2 YFSETQ. The CDR3 length is 17 residues. V was pared by 3 bases and J by 1 base, with 7 bases of the junction left unmatched. The CDR3 region is CASSSPETGSGANVLTF. Here the CDR3 DNA reads TGCGCCAGCAGCTCCCCCGAGACAGGGTCTGGGGCCAACGTCCTGACTTTC.

The CDR3 region is CASSLGPGNTEAFF. DNA of the CDR3: TGCGCCAGCAGCTTGGGGCCAGGAAACACTGAAGCTTTCTTT. This chain links TRBV5-1 with TRBJ1-1; unclear D gene. Germline V CDR1 and CDR2: SGHRS, YFSETQ. The CDR3 covers 14 residues. V lost 0 bases and J 2 bases, leaving 8 bases between the germline ends.

The chain uses TRBV24-1 and TRBJ2-3; weak D call: TRBD2 (6 bases). Trimming stripped 9 bases from V and 0 bases from J, with 6 bases between. CDR1 and CDR2 (germline): KGHDR, SFDVKD. The CDR3 covers 12 residues. In DNA form, the CDR3 reads TGTGCCACCGGGACTAGCACAGATACGCAGTATTTT. This sequence encodes CATGTSTDTQYF.

The V gene is TRBV6-5, the J gene TRBJ1-1, with 7 bases lining up with TRBD1. Germline CDR1 and CDR2: MNHEY and SVGAGI. The CDR3 runs 13 residues. Trimming cost V 7 bases and J 5 bases; bases outside gene matches: 7. In DNA, the CDR3 is TGTGCCAGCACCCGAAAGGGGGCTACTGAAGCTTTCTTT. Translating it yields CASTRKGATEAFF.

This clone showed up just once. This chain uses TRBV24-1 with TRBJ1-1, with D possibly being TRBD1 (5 bases). V dropped 8 bases and J dropped 7 bases, with 19 bases sitting between them. The CDR3 runs to 14 residues. CDR1 and CDR2 from the germline V gene are KGHDR and SFDVKD. The CDR3 region has the DNA TGTGCCACCAAGGGAGGAGGGGAAGCGGATGAAGCTTTCTTT. Translated: CATKGGGEADEAFF.

The V call is TRBV5-3, the J call TRBJ1-3; the D is unclear. TRBV5-3 is designated an ORF whose function remains uncertain. V lost 1 base, J lost 0 bases, and 23 bases lay in between. There are 20 residues in the CDR3. CDR3 sequence: CARSLTFRGLRLSSGNTIYF. CDR3 sequence (DNA): TGTGCCAGAAGCTTGACCTTTCGAGGGCTCAGGCTTTCCTCTGGAAACACCATATATTTT.

The rearrangement uses TRBV3-1 (or the pseudogene TRBV3-2) and TRBJ2-1; 7 positions match TRBD2. Germline CDR1 reads LGHDT; CDR2 reads YNNKEL (reference sequence). The CDR3 loop spans 12 amino acids. V was clipped by 10 bases and J by 6 bases; unmatched bases: 6. CDR3 DNA sequence: TGTGCCACCCCGACGGGGGGCAATGAGCAGTTCTTC. It yields the protein CATPTGGNEQFF.

This clone occurred a few times. This rearrangement joins TRBV3-1 (or the pseudogene TRBV3-2) to TRBJ1-6, with 7 bases lining up with TRBD1. Germline V gene lookup returns CDR1 LGHDT and CDR2 YNNKEL (reference sequence). The CDR3 is made up of 15 amino acids. Trimming removed 6 bases from V and 5 bases from J; junction bases left unmatched: 7. The CDR3 region has the DNA TGTGCCAGCAGACCCCCGGGACAGAATAATTCACCCCTCCACTTT. Encoded protein: CASRPPGQNNSPLHF.

This clone was counted a few times. The CDR3 sequence is CASSENGYTF. DNA for the CDR3: TGTGCCAGCAGTGAGAATGGCTACACCTTC. The rearrangement joins TRBV28 to TRBJ1-2; D ambiguous. The V end lost 5 bases, the J end lost 6 bases, and 4 bases lay between the germline ends. Germline-derived CDR1 and CDR2 are MDHEN and SYDVKM. The CDR3 is 10 residues long.

The V and J genes are TRBV3-1 (or the pseudogene TRBV3-2) and TRBJ1-2; D is possibly TRBD1 (6 bases). The CDR3 is made up of 13 amino acids. The germline gives CDR1 LGHDT, CDR2 YNNKEL (reference sequence). V was shortened by 2 bases and J by 8 bases, with 12 bases between the two germline ends. The CDR3 sequence is CASSQNREGGYTF. The CDR3, as DNA: TGTGCCAGCAGCCAAAACAGGGAGGGGGGCTACACCTTC.

The V and J genes are TRBV5-4 and TRBJ1-1; TRBD1 matches 8 bases. This CDR3 contains 15 residues. The germline CDR1 and CDR2 sequences are SGHNT and YYREEE (reference sequence). V shed 2 bases, J shed 4 bases, and the junction held 7 bases outside the gene matches. CDR3 residues: CASSFGTGLLTEAFF. Written as DNA, the CDR3 is TGTGCCAGCAGCTTCGGGACAGGACTTCTCACTGAAGCTTTCTTT. The entire variable domain, with the rest obtained from reference TRBV5-4 and TRBJ1-1, is as follows: ETGVTQSPTHLIKTRGQQVTLRCSSQSGHNTVSWYQQALGQGPQFIFQYYREEENGRGNFPPRFSGLQFPNYSSELNVNALELDDSALYLCASSFGTGLLTEAFFGQGTRLTVV.

This clone showed up just once. The J gene is TRBJ1-5, the V gene TRBV12-3 or TRBV12-4; no clear D. This CDR3 spans 13 amino acids. Trimming shortened V by 6 bases and J by 2 bases, and 8 bases separated the two germline ends. The CDR3 bases are TGTGCCAGCAGCTCAGAGGGCAATCAGCCCCAGCATTTT. It specifies CASSSEGNQPQHF.

CDR3 DNA: TGTGCCTGGAGTCCGGGAAGAAACTACAATGAGCAGTTCTTC. This gives the protein CAWSPGRNYNEQFF. V gene TRBV30 combines with J gene TRBJ2-1; possible D gene TRBD2, 5 bases. V lost 2 bases, J lost 3 bases, and 11 bases lay in between. Germline V gives CDR1 GTSNPN, CDR2 SVGIG (reference sequence). The CDR3 runs to 14 residues.

The chain has TRBV7-3 and TRBJ2-3; TRBD2 matches at 9 bases. Germline values: CDR1 SGHTA, CDR2 FQGTGA. V trimming: 2 bases; J trimming: 4 bases; junction bases outside the gene matches: 7. This CDR3 contains 16 residues. CDR3 amino acids: CASSLSVAGDPDTQYF. CDR3 nucleotides: TGTGCCAGCAGCTTATCCGTAGCGGGAGACCCAGATACGCAGTATTTT.

The rearrangement links TRBV15 to TRBJ2-3; 7 positions agree with TRBD2. Germline assignment: CDR1 LNHNV and CDR2 YYDKDF (reference sequence). The CDR3 is 16 residues long. V shed 2 bases and J 3 bases; nucleotides not matched to a gene: 8. The CDR3 spells CATSRPPSGITDTQYF. Written as DNA, the CDR3 is TGTGCCACCAGCAGACCTCCGAGCGGGATTACAGATACGCAGTATTTT.